These 25 T cell receptor beta chains came from one sample sequenced in a study of regulatory T cells in long-lasting Graves disease. Time point described: newly diagnosed GD, antithyroid drugs for less than 3 months. PBMCs provided the RNA from which the TCR library was made. Arm-PCR of CDR3 regions with iRepertoire HTBI primers generated TCR beta libraries. TCRdb recomputed calls from the multiplex PCR reads with MiXCR, one row per CDR3 protein. Of 530,000 or so distinct CDR3 sequences in the sample, around 16% were seen once. This same sample was also part of a study on T cells in Graves' hyperthyroidism and ophthalmopathy.

The source was peripheral blood mononuclear cells (PBMCs), collected at new diagnosis, from a patient treated with antithyroid drugs. These receptors were obtained from a young man with Graves disease.

This clonotype showed up many times. V gene TRBV6-1 combines with J gene TRBJ2-1, with D possibly matching TRBD2 (6 bases). Germline assignment: CDR1 MNHNS and CDR2 SASEGT. This CDR3 spans 13 amino acids. Trimming pared 8 bases from V and 6 bases from J, leaving 14 bases between. The CDR3 loop is CASGVGAGNEQFF. CDR3 nucleotides: TGTGCCAGCGGCGTAGGAGCGGGCAATGAGCAGTTCTTC.

This clonotype was seen repeatedly, ten times or more. The chain links TRBV6-1 to TRBJ1-4, with 9 nucleotides matching TRBD1. This CDR3 has 17 residues. V gave up 5 bases and J gave up 7 bases; unmatched junction bases: 14. In germline, CDR1 is MNHNS, CDR2 SASEGT. The CDR3 nucleotides are TGTGCCAGCAGTCCCGGGACAGGGATTAGTAATGCTGAAAAACTGTTTTTT. Encoded protein: CASSPGTGISNAEKLFF.

This clonotype has ten or more counts. This rearrangement joins TRBV5-1 to TRBJ2-7, with 8 bases fitting TRBD2. CDR1 and CDR2 (germline): SGHRS, YFSETQ. After removal of 4 bases from V and 3 bases from J, the junction contained 6 bases not matched to a gene. The CDR3 consists of 14 residues. The CDR3 reads CASSPSGRDYEQYF. CDR3 coding DNA: TGCGCCAGCAGCCCCAGCGGGAGAGACTACGAGCAGTACTTC.

Here the CDR3 reads CASETDRSLGTQYF. In DNA, the CDR3 is TGTGCCAGCGAAACGGACCGGAGCCTGGGGACCCAGTACTTC. The chain combines TRBV2 with TRBJ2-3; D not resolved. The J call is uncertain, as TRBJ2-5 better fits the DNA end. CDR3 length: 14 amino acids. Looked up from germline, CDR1 is SNHLY and CDR2 is FYNNEI.

In its sample, this clonotype was seen a few times. The V call is TRBV2, the J call TRBJ2-7; unclear D gene. CDR1 is SNHLY and CDR2 is FYNNEI in the germline V gene. The CDR3 consists of 13 residues. The germline V and J ends were trimmed by 7 bases and 7 bases, with 17 bases remaining between them. CDR3 nucleotides: TGTGCCAGCAAGAAGGACCTCTACTTGGAGCAGTACTTC. Its protein product is CASKKDLYLEQYF.

The V call is TRBV7-8, the J call TRBJ2-7; 10 bases fit TRBD2. In germline, CDR1 is SGHVS, CDR2 FQNEAQ. V lost 1 base and J lost 3; bases outside the gene matches: 3. This CDR3 comprises 15 residues. CDR3 DNA sequence: TGTGCCAGCAGCTTAGAACTAGCGGGGCGCTACGAGCAGTACTTC. It specifies CASSLELAGRYEQYF.

This clonotype was detected many times. J is TRBJ2-5 and V is TRBV6-2 or TRBV6-3; a weak D match, TRBD1 (7 bases). This CDR3 is built from 12 residues. Trimming stripped 10 bases from V and 5 bases from J, with 14 bases between. Germline V gene data show CDR1 as MNHEY and CDR2 as SVGEGT. Here the CDR3 DNA reads TGTGCCATCCGACAGGGAGGCGAGACCCAGTACTTC. The encoded protein is CAIRQGGETQYF.

This clonotype occurred a few times. The chain employs TRBV12-3 or TRBV12-4 and TRBJ2-1; 8 positions match TRBD2. The CDR3 extends over 22 amino acids. Germline trimming cut 6 bases from V and 7 bases from J; bases unmatched to any gene: 32. The CDR3 loop reads CASSFPGLKNPTRGGPRNEQFF. In DNA, the CDR3 is TGTGCCAGCAGCTTCCCGGGACTCAAAAACCCCACCCGGGGGGGGCCTCGGAATGAGCAGTTCTTC.

This clonotype was picked up a small number of times. The V and J genes are TRBV20-1 and TRBJ2-7; TRBD2 matches at 9 bases. This CDR3 is 14 amino acids long. CDR1 is DFQATT and CDR2 is SNEGSKA in the germline V gene (reference sequence). The CDR3: CSAVFSGGNYEQYF. Here the CDR3 DNA reads TGCAGCGCCGTGTTTAGCGGGGGAAACTACGAGCAGTACTTC.

This chain connects TRBV5-1 to TRBJ1-1; no definite D call. Trimming cost V 1 base and J 0 bases, with 7 bases left between them. The CDR3 is made up of 14 amino acids. The germline V gene encodes CDR1 SGHRS and CDR2 YFSETQ. The CDR3 loop is CASSLWQMNTEAFF. Here the CDR3 DNA reads TGCGCCAGCAGCTTGTGGCAGATGAACACTGAAGCTTTCTTT.

The sample holds a few counts of this clonotype. The DNA for the CDR3 is TGCAGCGCAACCCGGGTAGGAGAGGCTTCCGAAGCTTTCTTT. Residues: CSATRVGEASEAFF. V gene TRBV29-1 combines with J gene TRBJ1-1; the D is unclear. The V end was cut by 7 bases, the J end by 8 bases, with 23 bases between. The germline CDR1 and CDR2 sequences are SQVTM and ANQGSEA. CDR3 length equals 14 residues.

The table lists this clonotype with many counts. The rearrangement uses TRBV12-3 or TRBV12-4 and TRBJ1-4; D not certain. CDR3 size: 14 residues. With 3 bases removed from V and 11 bases from J, the gap between germline ends came to 16 bases. The CDR3 here is CASSFIGGGIKLFF. The CDR3 DNA reads as TGTGCCAGCAGTTTTATAGGTGGCGGAATCAAACTGTTTTTT.

The sample holds many counts of this clonotype. The chain employs TRBV30 and TRBJ1-5; D is uncertain. CDR1 and CDR2 (germline): GTSNPN, SVGIG (reference sequence). V was shortened by 1 base and J by 0 bases, with 13 bases between the two germline ends. There are 16 residues in the CDR3. CDR3 sequence reads: CAWSAGSLGSNQPQHF. In DNA, the CDR3 is TGTGCCTGGAGTGCGGGGTCTTTGGGTAGCAATCAGCCCCAGCATTTT.

This chain joins TRBV11-2 and TRBJ2-7; D is unclear. Germline CDR1 is SGHAT and CDR2 is FQNNGV. V was shortened by 0 bases and J by 3 bases, with 33 bases between the two germline ends. The CDR3 has 22 amino acids. The CDR3 nucleotides read TGTGCCAGCAGCTTAGATACGACCCTACTCCGGGTCCTTAAGCATAGGTACTACGAGCAGTACTTC. This translates into CASSLDTTLLRVLKHRYYEQYF.

A note on this clonotype: A much bigger clone sits one base away, suggesting this may be a read error. No conserved phenylalanine or tryptophan is present at the end of the CDR3, so a read error is the likely explanation. This chain joins TRBV28 and TRBJ1-1; no reliable D call. The V gene's germline CDR1 is MDHEN and CDR2 SYDVKM. This CDR3 has 12 residues. Trimming took off 4 bases at V and 4 bases at J, with 7 bases between the two ends. The chain's CDR3 is CASSSWGTEAFS. The CDR3 nucleotides read TGTGCCAGCAGTTCCTGGGGCACTGAAGCTTTCTCT.

This clonotype was counted many times. V usage is TRBV28 and J usage is TRBJ2-7; 9 bases are shared with TRBD1. The CDR3 runs to 14 residues. V was pared by 5 bases and J by 3 bases, with 5 bases of the junction left unmatched. The V gene's germline CDR1 is MDHEN and CDR2 SYDVKM. The DNA for the CDR3 is TGTGCCAGCAGTCCGGGACAGGGAGTCTACGAGCAGTACTTC. Protein sequence: CASSPGQGVYEQYF.

The rearrangement uses TRBV6-4 and TRBJ1-1, with 9 bases identical to TRBD1. J lost 0 bases, V lost 5 bases, and 13 bases had no gene match. The germline V gene encodes CDR1 MRHNA and CDR2 SNTAGT. The CDR3 runs 18 residues. CDR3 amino acids: CASSQTGDRVYMNTEAFF. The CDR3 DNA follows: TGTGCCAGCAGTCAAACGGGGGACAGGGTTTACATGAACACTGAAGCTTTCTTT.

This clonotype was detected a few times. CDR3: CASSFNVDRKNIQYF. Here the CDR3 DNA reads TGTGCCAGCAGCTTCAACGTCGATCGAAAAAACATTCAGTACTTC. V gene TRBV7-9 combines with J gene TRBJ2-4; D unresolved. V was trimmed by 3 bases and J by 4 bases, leaving 13 bases between them. CDR3 length: 15 residues. The germline V gene encodes CDR1 SEHNR and CDR2 FQNEAQ (reference sequence).

V gene TRBV6-2 or TRBV6-3 combines with J gene TRBJ2-1; 9 positions agree with TRBD2. V lost 8 bases, J lost 4 bases, and 9 bases stayed unmatched. CDR1 is MNHEY, CDR2 SVGEGT, per germline. The CDR3 is 15 residues long. CDR3 amino acids: CASVLTAGGYNEQFF. Here the CDR3 DNA reads TGTGCCAGCGTACTCACTGCGGGAGGGTACAATGAGCAGTTCTTC.

The table lists this clonotype with many counts. The chain carries TRBV20-1 and TRBJ1-1, with D unresolved. Trimming pared 0 bases from V and 1 base from J, leaving 9 bases between. The CDR3 sequence is 14 residues long. From germline, CDR1 is DFQATT and CDR2 SNEGSKA (reference sequence). The CDR3 DNA sequence: TGCAGTGCTAGAGACCTGAGACAGAACACTGAAGCTTTCTTT. It specifies CSARDLRQNTEAFF.

This clonotype was detected many times. This sequence joins TRBV27 and TRBJ1-2; D gene unclear. V was clipped by 8 bases and J by 3 bases, with 13 bases between them. There are 13 residues in the CDR3. Germline CDR1 MNHEY, CDR2 SMNVEV (reference sequence). The CDR3 coding sequence is TGTGCCAGCTCGGAAGGTGGTTACTATGGCTACACCTTC. Its protein is CASSEGGYYGYTF.

At least ten counts were recorded for this clonotype. The rearrangement joins TRBV7-9 to TRBJ1-1, with D possibly being TRBD1 (6 bases). The CDR3 sequence is 16 residues long. V dropped 6 bases and J dropped 2 bases, with 19 bases sitting between them. Germline V CDR1 and CDR2: SEHNR, FQNEAQ (reference sequence). The CDR3 bases are TGTGCCAGCAGTCCCGGGACAAGGACCGTAAACACTGAAGCTTTCTTT. Translated, it gives CASSPGTRTVNTEAFF.

This clonotype has at least ten counts. The rearrangement uses TRBV20-1 and TRBJ2-5, with 8 bases fitting TRBD2. Trimming at V came to 5 bases and at J to 5 bases, leaving 10 bases not matched to a gene. Germline-derived CDR1 and CDR2 are DFQATT and SNEGSKA (reference sequence). The CDR3 spans 14 residues. The CDR3 DNA reads TGCAGTGCTGAGCCGGGACTAGGGATTGAGACCCAGTACTTC. Its protein product is CSAEPGLGIETQYF.

Regarding this clonotype: The CDR3 carries no conserved terminal phenylalanine or tryptophan, so it likely arises from a read error. The J gene is TRBJ1-1, the V gene TRBV2; D is unclear. Germline loops: CDR1 SNHLY, CDR2 FYNNEI. V dropped 5 bases and J dropped 1 base, with 8 bases sitting between them. The CDR3 contains 13 residues. CDR3 DNA sequence: TGTGCCAGCAGTCTAGCCCGGAACACTGAAGCTTTCCTT. Protein sequence: CASSLARNTEAFL.

This clonotype was seen repeatedly, ten times or more. V and J are TRBV28 and TRBJ2-5; a possible D gene is TRBD1 (5 bases). This CDR3 is built from 14 residues. Germline V gene sequence: CDR1 MDHEN, CDR2 SYDVKM. V was pared by 6 bases and J by 1 base, with 12 bases between. CDR3 in amino acids: CASSSPGPQETQYF. The DNA for the CDR3 is TGTGCCAGCAGCTCCCCAGGGCCCCAAGAGACCCAGTACTTC.